The 17 T cell receptor beta chains below all came from one sample that was sequenced in a study of cytomegalovirus exposure and HLA in healthy donors. PCR was performed using 60 Vbeta and 13 Jbeta primers. Method: immunoSEQ multiplex PCR; TCRdb's copy keeps in-frame clones and lacks some. The table shows 90,000 to 150,000 clones, with around 80% occurring only once. The sequenced sample was PBMCs. All receptors derive from a woman under 30 in good health and CMV-seronegative.

The chain couples TRBV6-1 to TRBJ2-7; 7 positions match TRBD1. Trimming cost V 10 bases and J 3 bases; bases outside gene matches: 12. The germline CDR1 and CDR2 sequences are MNHNS and SASEGT. This CDR3 has 14 amino acids. In nucleotides, the CDR3 is TGTGCCACCTCGAACTGGGACAGCGTCTACGAGCAGTACTTC. Its protein is CATSNWDSVYEQYF.

The chain joins TRBV7-9 to TRBJ2-5; weak D call: TRBD1 (6 bases). V lost 6 bases, J lost 1 base, and 15 bases lay in between. The CDR3 totals 15 residues. Per the germline V gene, CDR1 is SEHNR and CDR2 is FQNEAQ (reference sequence). The CDR3 loop is CASRSTGTPQETQYF. In nucleotides, the CDR3 is TGTGCCAGCAGGTCGACCGGGACACCCCAAGAGACCCAGTACTTC. Full variable domain (missing parts from reference TRBV7-9 and TRBJ2-5): DTGVSQNPRHKITKRGQNVTFRCDPISEHNRLYWYRQTLGQGPEFLTYFQNEAQLEKSRLLSDRFSAERPKGSFSTLEIQRTEQGDSAMYLCASRSTGTPQETQYFGPGTRLLVL.

The chain carries TRBV27 and TRBJ2-7, with D possibly TRBD2 on 5 matching bases. The CDR3 contains 17 residues. Looked up from germline, CDR1 is MNHEY and CDR2 is SMNVEV (reference sequence). V was shortened by 7 bases and J by 0 bases, with 22 bases between the two germline ends. CDR3 region: CASKAVLWTGSSYEQYF. CDR3 bases: TGTGCCAGCAAGGCTGTTCTTTGGACGGGAAGCTCCTACGAGCAGTACTTC.

The chain is built from TRBV5-5 and TRBJ1-6; no reliable D call. V shed 6 bases and J shed 7 bases, with 17 bases lying between them. The CDR3 loop spans 15 amino acids. Germline V lookup: CDR1 SGHKS, CDR2 YYEKEE (reference sequence). CDR3 in amino acids: CASKENSPQNSPLHF. The CDR3 DNA is TGTGCCAGCAAAGAAAACTCGCCCCAAAATTCACCCCTCCACTTT. Full variable domain (rest looked up from reference TRBV5-5 and TRBJ1-6): DAGVTQSPTHLIKTRGQQVTLRCSPISGHKSVSWYQQVLGQGPQFIFQYYEKEERGRGNFPDRFSARQFPNYSSELNVNALLLGDSALYLCASKENSPQNSPLHFGNGTRLTVT.

The V call is TRBV19, the J call TRBJ1-1; 8 nucleotides match TRBD1. This CDR3 has 13 residues. The germline CDR1 and CDR2 sequences are LNHDA and SQIVND (reference sequence). With 2 bases clipped from V and 6 bases from J, the junction kept 2 bases outside the gene matches. CDR3 protein: CASSISQGAEAFF. CDR3 nucleotides: TGTGCCAGTAGTATATCACAGGGGGCTGAAGCTTTCTTT.

The V and J genes are TRBV9 and TRBJ1-2; D is perhaps TRBD1 (6 bases). V lost 3 bases and J 7 bases, leaving 19 bases between the germline ends. Germline lookup yields CDR1 SGDLS and CDR2 YYNGEE. This CDR3 has 15 residues. The CDR3: CASSAGGGGASGYTF. CDR3 in DNA: TGTGCCAGCAGCGCGGGGGGAGGGGGGGCTAGTGGCTACACCTTC.

This clone has a handful of counts. The chain links TRBV5-1 to TRBJ1-2; a possible D gene is TRBD1 (5 bases). Trimming shortened V by 0 bases and J by 2 bases, and 5 bases separated the two germline ends. The germline CDR1 and CDR2 sequences are SGHRS and YFSETQ. The CDR3 spans 13 residues. The CDR3 nucleotides are TGCGCCAGCAGCTTGGCAGGGAACTATGGCTACACCTTC. Amino acids: CASSLAGNYGYTF.

The gene calls are TRBV10-3 and TRBJ2-1; 11 bases map to TRBD2. V dropped 9 bases and J dropped 6; count of bases not matched to a gene: 4. The CDR3 spans 13 residues. CDR1 is ENHRY and CDR2 is SYGVKD in the germline V gene. This CDR3 reads CAITSGRLNEQFF. The CDR3 coding sequence is TGTGCCATAACTAGCGGGAGACTCAATGAGCAGTTCTTC.

V gene TRBV6-5 combines with J gene TRBJ1-3, with unresolved D. The CDR3 is 14 residues long. Germline CDR1 reads MNHEY; CDR2 reads SVGAGI. Between the trimmed V and J ends, which lost 6 bases and 0 bases, there was a span of 9 bases. This CDR3 is CASSNGFSGNTIYF. In DNA, the CDR3 is TGTGCCAGCAGCAACGGGTTCTCTGGAAACACCATATATTTT.

The rearrangement links TRBV7-2 to TRBJ1-2; 7 bases are a match to TRBD1. V was pared by 3 bases and J by 2 bases, with 6 bases of the junction left unmatched. There are 15 residues in the CDR3. Looked up from germline, CDR1 is SGHTA and CDR2 is FQGNSA. CDR3 DNA: TGTGCCAGCAGCTTCCCGGACAGGTCAAACTATGGCTACACCTTC. Its protein product is CASSFPDRSNYGYTF.

The V call is TRBV7-9, the J call TRBJ2-5; D is perhaps TRBD2 (5 bases). The closer fit of TRBJ2-7 to the DNA end suggests the J call may be wrong. The CDR3 length is 14 residues. From germline, CDR1 is SEHNR and CDR2 FQNEAQ (reference sequence). In DNA, the CDR3 is TGTGCCAGCAGCTTAGCGAGCGGACCTTACGAGCAGTACTTC. This codes for CASSLASGPYEQYF.

V usage is TRBV7-9 and J usage is TRBJ1-2, with a weak D call TRBD1 (5 bases). The germline V gene has CDR1 SEHNR and CDR2 FQNEAQ (reference sequence). The CDR3 length is 10 residues. V lost 0 bases and J 12 bases, leaving 5 bases between the germline ends. CDR3: CASSLARDTF. CDR3 coding DNA: TGTGCCAGCAGCTTAGCCAGGGACACCTTC.

J is TRBJ1-6 and V is TRBV4-2; D gene uncertain. V was pared by 0 bases and J by 7 bases, with 13 bases between. The CDR3 is made up of 16 amino acids. Germline loops: CDR1 LGHNA, CDR2 YNFKEQ. Here the CDR3 reads CASSQDVRVGNSPLHF. The CDR3 nucleotides are TGTGCCAGCAGCCAAGACGTGCGGGTAGGCAATTCACCCCTCCACTTT.

J is TRBJ2-1 and V is TRBV6-4; perhaps TRBD2 as D (6 bases). This CDR3 region has 13 residues. CDR1 is MRHNA, CDR2 SNTAGT, per germline. With 7 bases removed from V and 12 bases from J, the gap between germline ends came to 19 bases. The CDR3 nucleotides are TGTGCCAGCAAGTCCGGCGGGAACAGTAGGCAGTTCTTC. Encoded protein: CASKSGGNSRQFF.

The chain recombines TRBV7-9 with TRBJ1-1, with TRBD1 identical over 7 bases. This CDR3 is 14 amino acids long. The V segment lost 5 bases and the J segment 6 bases; nucleotides outside the gene matches: 9. Germline loops: CDR1 SEHNR, CDR2 FQNEAQ (reference sequence). In nucleotides, the CDR3 is TGTGCCAGCAGCCCCGGGACAGATCCCTCTGAAGCTTTCTTT. Its translation: CASSPGTDPSEAFF.

The chain links TRBV7-8 to TRBJ1-3; D call uncertain. The V gene lost 10 bases and the J gene lost 4 bases, with 11 bases spanning the gap. The CDR3 loop spans 12 amino acids. Germline V gene lookup returns CDR1 SGHVS and CDR2 FQNEAQ. CDR3 sequence (DNA): TGTGCCACCGCGCCGGGGGGAAACACCATATATTTT. Encoded protein: CATAPGGNTIYF. Full variable domain (missing parts from reference TRBV7-8 and TRBJ1-3): GAGVSQSPRYKVAKRGQDVALRCDPISGHVSLFWYQQALGQGPEFLTYFQNEAQLDKSGLPSDRFFAERPEGSVSTLKIQRTQQEDSAVYLCATAPGGNTIYFGEGSWLTVV.

The chain has TRBV19 and TRBJ1-6; 7 nucleotides match TRBD1. CDR1 is LNHDA and CDR2 is SQIVND in the germline V gene (reference sequence). This CDR3 has 15 amino acids. V lost 1 base to trimming and J lost 5 bases; unmatched junction nucleotides: 2. The CDR3 is CASSIGQGDNSPLHF. The DNA of the CDR3 is TGTGCCAGTAGTATAGGACAGGGCGATAATTCACCCCTCCACTTT.